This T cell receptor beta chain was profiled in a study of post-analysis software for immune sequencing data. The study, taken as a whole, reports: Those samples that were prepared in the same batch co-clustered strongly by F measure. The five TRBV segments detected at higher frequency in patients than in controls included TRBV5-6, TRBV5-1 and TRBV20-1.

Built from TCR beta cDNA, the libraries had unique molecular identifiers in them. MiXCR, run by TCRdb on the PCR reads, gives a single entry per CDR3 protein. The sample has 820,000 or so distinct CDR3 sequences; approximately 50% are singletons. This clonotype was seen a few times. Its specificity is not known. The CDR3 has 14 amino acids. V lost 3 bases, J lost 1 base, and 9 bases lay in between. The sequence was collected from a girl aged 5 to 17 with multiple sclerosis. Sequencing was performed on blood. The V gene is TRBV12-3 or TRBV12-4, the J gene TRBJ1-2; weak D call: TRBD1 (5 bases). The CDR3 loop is CASSLGVVNYGYTF. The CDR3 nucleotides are TGTGCCAGCAGTTTGGGGGTGGTTAACTATGGCTACACCTTC.